The 3 T cell receptor beta chains below come from one sample, sequenced in a study of blood T cell repertoires in COVID-19. The repertoire was sequenced with immunoSEQ multiplex PCR; TCRdb's copy has only in-frame clones and lacks some. The sample records some 14,000 clones, 70% to 90% being singletons. Sequenced input: peripheral blood. Every receptor here comes from a human donor with active COVID-19. The donor label of this sample is uncertain.

The J gene is TRBJ2-7, the V gene TRBV3-1 (or the pseudogene TRBV3-2); 11 bases map to TRBD2. This CDR3 is built from 16 residues. J gave up 6 bases and V 0 bases, and 7 bases lay outside the gene matches. Germline assignment: CDR1 LGHDT and CDR2 YNNKEL (reference sequence). The chain's CDR3 is CASSQERVAGGGEQYF. In DNA, the CDR3 is TGTGCCAGCAGCCAAGAGAGGGTAGCGGGAGGGGGCGAGCAGTACTTC.

CDR3 bases: TGTGCCAGCAGCCAAGATCTTGGTCAGGGCTACGAGCAGTACTTC. Encoded protein: CASSQDLGQGYEQYF. The chain carries TRBV4-2 and TRBJ2-7; the D gene is possibly TRBD1 (5 bases). There are 15 residues in the CDR3. The germline gives CDR1 LGHNA, CDR2 YNFKEQ. V was cut by 0 bases and J by 3 bases, with 12 bases left in between.

This clone appeared once. This chain joins TRBV25-1 and TRBJ2-7; 9 bases fit TRBD2. The CDR3 runs to 15 residues. J gave up 2 bases and V 6 bases, and 8 bases lay outside the gene matches. Germline lookup yields CDR1 MGHDK and CDR2 SYGVNS. The CDR3 sequence is CASSPRGGGTYEQYF. DNA of the CDR3: TGTGCCAGCAGCCCACGCGGGGGGGGCACCTACGAGCAGTACTTC.